This TCR beta chain originates from a study of cytomegalovirus exposure and HLA in healthy donors. Study-wide results and limits: The classifier was said to identify cytomegalovirus status with high specificity and sensitivity. Three chains tied to CMV proved CMV antigen-specific in vitro.

Concerning this clone: As yet, its antigen is unknown.

TCRdb keeps only in-frame clones here, not all; method: immunoSEQ multiplex PCR. The table has more than 45,000 clones, about 91% seen once; the top ten hold around 14%. The specimen was PBMCs. This TCR was sampled from a woman younger than 35 in good health and CMV-seronegative.

The CDR3 DNA sequence: TGTGCCAGCAGCTCAGCCGGGACTAAAGAGACCCAGTACTTC. It specifies CASSSAGTKETQYF. This sequence joins TRBV7-9 and TRBJ2-5; 7 positions agree with TRBD2. Trimming removed 4 bases from V and 3 bases from J; junction bases left unmatched: 5. This CDR3 has 14 residues. Germline CDR1 is SEHNR and CDR2 is FQNEAQ (reference sequence).